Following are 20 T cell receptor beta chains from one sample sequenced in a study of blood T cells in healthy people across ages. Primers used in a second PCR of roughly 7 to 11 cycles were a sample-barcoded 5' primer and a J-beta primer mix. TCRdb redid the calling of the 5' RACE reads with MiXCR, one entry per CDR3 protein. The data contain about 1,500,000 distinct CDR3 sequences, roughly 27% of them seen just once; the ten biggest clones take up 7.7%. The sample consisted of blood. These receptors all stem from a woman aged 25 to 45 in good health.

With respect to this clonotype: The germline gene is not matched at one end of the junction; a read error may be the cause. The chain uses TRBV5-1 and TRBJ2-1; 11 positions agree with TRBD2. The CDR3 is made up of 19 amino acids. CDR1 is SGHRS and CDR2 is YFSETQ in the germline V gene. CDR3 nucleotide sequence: TGTGCCAGCAGCTTCGCAGGGACTAGCGGAGGCCCCTCCTACAATGAGCAGTTCTTC. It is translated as CASSFAGTSGGPSYNEQFF.

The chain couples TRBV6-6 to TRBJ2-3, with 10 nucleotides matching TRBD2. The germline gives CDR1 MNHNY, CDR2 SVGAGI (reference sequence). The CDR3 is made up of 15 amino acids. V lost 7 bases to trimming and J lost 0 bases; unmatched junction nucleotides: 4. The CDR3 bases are TGTGCCAGCACTAGCGGGGGCCCTAGCACAGATACGCAGTATTTT. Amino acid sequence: CASTSGGPSTDTQYF.

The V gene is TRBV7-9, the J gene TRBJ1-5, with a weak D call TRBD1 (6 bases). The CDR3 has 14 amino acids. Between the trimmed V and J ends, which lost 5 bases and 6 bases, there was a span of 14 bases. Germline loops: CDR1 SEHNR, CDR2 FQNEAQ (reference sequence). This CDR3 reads CASSPRGGSQPQHF. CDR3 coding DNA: TGTGCCAGCAGCCCACGGGGGGGCTCTCAGCCCCAGCATTTT.

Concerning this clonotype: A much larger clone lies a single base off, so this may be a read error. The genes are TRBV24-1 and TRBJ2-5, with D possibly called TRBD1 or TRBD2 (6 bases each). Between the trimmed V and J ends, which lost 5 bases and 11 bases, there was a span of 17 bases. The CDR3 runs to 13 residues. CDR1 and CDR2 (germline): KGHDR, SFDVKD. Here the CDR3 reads CATSVGGRNEQYF. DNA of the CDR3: TGTGCCACCAGTGTCGGGGGCCGCAATGAGCAGTACTTC.

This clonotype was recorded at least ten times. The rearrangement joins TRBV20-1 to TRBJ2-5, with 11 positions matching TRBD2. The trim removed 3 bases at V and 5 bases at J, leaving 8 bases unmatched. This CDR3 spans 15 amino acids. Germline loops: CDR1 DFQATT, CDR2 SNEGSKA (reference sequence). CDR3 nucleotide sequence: TGCAGTGCTAGGGACGGGACTAGCGGAAGTGAGACCCAGTACTTC. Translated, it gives CSARDGTSGSETQYF.

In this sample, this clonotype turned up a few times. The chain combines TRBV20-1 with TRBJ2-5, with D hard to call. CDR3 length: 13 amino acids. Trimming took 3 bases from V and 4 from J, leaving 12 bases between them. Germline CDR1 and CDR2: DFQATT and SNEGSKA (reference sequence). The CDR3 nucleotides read TGCAGTGCTAGGGCTGGACCCTTAGAGACCCAGTACTTC. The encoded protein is CSARAGPLETQYF.

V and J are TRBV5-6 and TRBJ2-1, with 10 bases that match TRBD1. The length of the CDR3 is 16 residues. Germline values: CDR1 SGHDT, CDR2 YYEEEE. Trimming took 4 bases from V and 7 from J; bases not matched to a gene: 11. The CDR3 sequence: CASSRDRGGDGNEQFF. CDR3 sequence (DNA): TGTGCCAGCAGCCGGGACAGGGGAGGGGATGGGAATGAGCAGTTCTTC.

CDR3 in DNA: TGTGCCAGCAACTCCGGGACCCTCACTGAAGCTTTCTTT. Encoded protein: CASNSGTLTEAFF. The genes are TRBV12-3 or TRBV12-4 and TRBJ1-1; possible D gene TRBD1, 5 bases. The CDR3 runs 13 residues. The ends were cut back, 7 bases at V and 4 bases at J, with 13 bases in the middle.

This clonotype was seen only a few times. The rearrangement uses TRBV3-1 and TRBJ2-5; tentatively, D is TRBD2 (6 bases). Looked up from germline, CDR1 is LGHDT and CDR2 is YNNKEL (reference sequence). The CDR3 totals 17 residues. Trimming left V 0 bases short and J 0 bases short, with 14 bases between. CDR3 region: CASSQDPGAGNQETQYF. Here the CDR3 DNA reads TGTGCCAGCAGCCAAGACCCCGGAGCGGGCAACCAAGAGACCCAGTACTTC.

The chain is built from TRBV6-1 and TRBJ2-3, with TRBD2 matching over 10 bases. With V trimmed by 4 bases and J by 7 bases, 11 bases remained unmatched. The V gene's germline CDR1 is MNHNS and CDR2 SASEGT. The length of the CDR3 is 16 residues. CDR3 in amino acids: CASSGGVERGGYTQYF. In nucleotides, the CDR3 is TGTGCCAGCAGTGGTGGCGTGGAGCGGGGGGGCTATACGCAGTATTTT.

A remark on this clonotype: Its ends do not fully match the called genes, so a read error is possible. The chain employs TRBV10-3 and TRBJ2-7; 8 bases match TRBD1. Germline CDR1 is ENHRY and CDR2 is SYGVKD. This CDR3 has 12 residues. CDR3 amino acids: CAVSGQGYEQYF. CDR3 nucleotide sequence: TGTGCCGTCAGTGGACAGGGCTACGAGCAGTACTTC.

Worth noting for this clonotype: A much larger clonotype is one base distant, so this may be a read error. CDR3 residues: CASSSLTGTSGYEQFF. CDR3 DNA sequence: TGTGCCAGCAGCTCCCTAACCGGGACTAGCGGCTACGAGCAGTTCTTC. This chain links TRBV6-2 or TRBV6-3 with TRBJ2-1; the match to TRBD2 covers 11 bases. Germline trimming cut 6 bases from V and 10 bases from J; bases unmatched to any gene: 14. Germline CDR1 is MNHEY and CDR2 is SVGEGT. This CDR3 comprises 16 residues.

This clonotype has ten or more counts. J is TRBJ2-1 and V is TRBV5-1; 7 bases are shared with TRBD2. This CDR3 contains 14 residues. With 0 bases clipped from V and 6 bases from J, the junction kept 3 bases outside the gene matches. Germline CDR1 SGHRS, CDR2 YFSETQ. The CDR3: CASSLATSLNEQFF. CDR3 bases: TGCGCCAGCAGCTTGGCGACTAGCCTCAATGAGCAGTTCTTC.

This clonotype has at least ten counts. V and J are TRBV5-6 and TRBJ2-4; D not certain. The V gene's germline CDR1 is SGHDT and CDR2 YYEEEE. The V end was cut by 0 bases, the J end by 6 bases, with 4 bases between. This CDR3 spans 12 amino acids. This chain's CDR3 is CASSLGVNIQYF. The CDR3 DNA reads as TGTGCCAGCAGCTTGGGGGTAAACATTCAGTACTTC.

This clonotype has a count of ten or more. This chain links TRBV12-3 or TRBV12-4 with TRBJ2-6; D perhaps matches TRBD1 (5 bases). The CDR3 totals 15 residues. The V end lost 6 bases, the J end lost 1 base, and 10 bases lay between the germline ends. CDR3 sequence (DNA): TGTGCCAGCAGCGTAACAGGATCTGGGGCCAACGTCCTGACTTTC. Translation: CASSVTGSGANVLTF.

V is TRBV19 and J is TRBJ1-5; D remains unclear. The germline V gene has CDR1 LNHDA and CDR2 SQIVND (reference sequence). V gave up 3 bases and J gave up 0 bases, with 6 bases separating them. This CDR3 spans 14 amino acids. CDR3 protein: CASSIQDSNQPQHF. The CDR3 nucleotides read TGTGCCAGTAGTATCCAGGATAGCAATCAGCCCCAGCATTTT.

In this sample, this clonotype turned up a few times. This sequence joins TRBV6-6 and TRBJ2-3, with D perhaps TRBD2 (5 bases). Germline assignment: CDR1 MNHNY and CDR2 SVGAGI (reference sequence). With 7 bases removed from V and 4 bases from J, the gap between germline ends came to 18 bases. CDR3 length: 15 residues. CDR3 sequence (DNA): TGTGCCAGCACCCCCGGGGAGTTTTTTCCAGATACGCAGTATTTT. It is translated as CASTPGEFFPDTQYF.

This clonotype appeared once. The CDR3 sequence: CASSYETAFF. The CDR3 DNA sequence: TGTGCCAGCAGTTACGAGACCGCTTTCTTT. The chain carries TRBV28 and TRBJ1-1; D not resolved. Germline CDR1 and CDR2: MDHEN and SYDVKM. V lost 4 bases, J lost 11 bases, and 8 bases lay in between. The CDR3 covers 10 residues.

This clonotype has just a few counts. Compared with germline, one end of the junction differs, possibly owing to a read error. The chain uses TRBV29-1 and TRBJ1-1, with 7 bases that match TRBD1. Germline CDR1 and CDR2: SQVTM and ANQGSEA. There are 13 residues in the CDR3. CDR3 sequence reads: CSAEGQTNTESFF. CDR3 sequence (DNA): TGCAGCGCCGAGGGACAGACAAACACTGAATCTTTCTTT.

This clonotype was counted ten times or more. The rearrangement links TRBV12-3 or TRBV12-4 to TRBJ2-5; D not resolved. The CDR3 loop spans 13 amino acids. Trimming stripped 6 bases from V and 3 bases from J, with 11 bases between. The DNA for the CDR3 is TGTGCCAGCAGCCTCCAACGGAAAGAGACCCAGTACTTC. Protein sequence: CASSLQRKETQYF.